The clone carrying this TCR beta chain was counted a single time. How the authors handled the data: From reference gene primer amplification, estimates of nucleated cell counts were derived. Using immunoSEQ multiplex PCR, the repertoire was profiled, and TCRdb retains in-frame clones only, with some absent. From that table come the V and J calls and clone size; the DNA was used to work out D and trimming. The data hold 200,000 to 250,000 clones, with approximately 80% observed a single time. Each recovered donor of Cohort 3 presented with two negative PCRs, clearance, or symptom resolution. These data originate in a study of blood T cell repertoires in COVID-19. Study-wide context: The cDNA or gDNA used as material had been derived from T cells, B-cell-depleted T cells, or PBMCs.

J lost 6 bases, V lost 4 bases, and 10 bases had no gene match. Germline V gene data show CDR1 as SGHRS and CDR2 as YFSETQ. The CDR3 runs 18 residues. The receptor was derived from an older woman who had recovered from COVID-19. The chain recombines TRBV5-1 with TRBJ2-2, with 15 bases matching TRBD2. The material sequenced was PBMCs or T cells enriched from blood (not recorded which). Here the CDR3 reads CASSHRGTSGGSAGELFF. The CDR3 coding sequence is TGCGCCAGCAGCCACCGAGGGACTAGCGGGGGGTCTGCCGGGGAGCTGTTTTTT.